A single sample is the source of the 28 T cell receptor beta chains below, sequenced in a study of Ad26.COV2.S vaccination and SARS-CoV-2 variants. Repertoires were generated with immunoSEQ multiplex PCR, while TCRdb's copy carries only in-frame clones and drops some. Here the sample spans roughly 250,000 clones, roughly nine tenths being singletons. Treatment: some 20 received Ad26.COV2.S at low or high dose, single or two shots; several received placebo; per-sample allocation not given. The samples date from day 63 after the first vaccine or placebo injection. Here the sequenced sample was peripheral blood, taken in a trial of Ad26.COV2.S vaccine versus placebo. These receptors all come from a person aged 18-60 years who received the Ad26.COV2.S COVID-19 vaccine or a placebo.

The CDR3 region has the DNA TGTGCCAGTAGTGCAAGACAGGGGAGGACTGAAGCTTTCTTT. Translated, it gives CASSARQGRTEAFF. V is TRBV19 and J is TRBJ1-1; 8 nucleotides match TRBD1. The J segment lost 5 bases and the V segment lost 5 bases, leaving 7 bases of the junction unmatched. This CDR3 has 14 residues. Germline CDR1 reads LNHDA; CDR2 reads SQIVND (reference sequence).

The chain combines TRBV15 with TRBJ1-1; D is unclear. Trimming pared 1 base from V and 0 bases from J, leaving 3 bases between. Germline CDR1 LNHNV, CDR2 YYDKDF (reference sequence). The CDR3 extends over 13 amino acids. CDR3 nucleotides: TGTGCCACCAGCAGAGTAGTGAACACTGAAGCTTTCTTT. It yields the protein CATSRVVNTEAFF. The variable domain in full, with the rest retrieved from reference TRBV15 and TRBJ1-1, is DAMVIQNPRYQVTQFGKPVTLSCSQTLNHNVMYWYQQKSSQAPKLLFHYYDKDFNNEADTPDNFQSRRPNTSFCFLDIRSPGLGDTAMYLCATSRVVNTEAFFGQGTRLTVV.

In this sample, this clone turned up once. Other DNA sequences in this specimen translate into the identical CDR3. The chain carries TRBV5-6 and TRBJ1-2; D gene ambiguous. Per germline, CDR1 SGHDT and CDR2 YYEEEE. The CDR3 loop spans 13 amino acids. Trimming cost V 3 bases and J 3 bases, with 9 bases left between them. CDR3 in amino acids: CASSSQAHYGYTF. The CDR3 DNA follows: TGTGCCAGCAGCTCTCAGGCTCACTATGGCTACACCTTC.

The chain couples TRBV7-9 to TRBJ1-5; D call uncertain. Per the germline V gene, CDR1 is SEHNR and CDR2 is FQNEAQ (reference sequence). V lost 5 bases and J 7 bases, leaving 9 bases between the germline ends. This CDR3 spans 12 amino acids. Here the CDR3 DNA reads TGTGCCAGCAGCGAAGGTTCGCAGCCCCAGCATTTT. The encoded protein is CASSEGSQPQHF. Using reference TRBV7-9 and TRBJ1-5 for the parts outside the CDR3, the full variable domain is DTGVSQNPRHKITKRGQNVTFRCDPISEHNRLYWYRQTLGQGPEFLTYFQNEAQLEKSRLLSDRFSAERPKGSFSTLEIQRTEQGDSAMYLCASSEGSQPQHFGDGTRLSIL.

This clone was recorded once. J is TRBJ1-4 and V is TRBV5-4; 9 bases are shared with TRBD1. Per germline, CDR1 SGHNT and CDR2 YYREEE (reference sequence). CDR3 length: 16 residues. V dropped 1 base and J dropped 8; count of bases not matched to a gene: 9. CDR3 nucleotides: TGTGCCAGCAGCTTGAGGGGACAGGGTGGGGGCGAAAAACTGTTTTTT. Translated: CASSLRGQGGGEKLFF.

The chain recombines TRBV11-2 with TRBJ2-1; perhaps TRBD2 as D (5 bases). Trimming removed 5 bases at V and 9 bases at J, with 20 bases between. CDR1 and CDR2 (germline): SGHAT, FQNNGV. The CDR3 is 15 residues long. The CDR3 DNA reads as TGTGCCAGCAGCGGAGGTCCCCCTGATCCTATTGAGCAGTTCTTC. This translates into CASSGGPPDPIEQFF.

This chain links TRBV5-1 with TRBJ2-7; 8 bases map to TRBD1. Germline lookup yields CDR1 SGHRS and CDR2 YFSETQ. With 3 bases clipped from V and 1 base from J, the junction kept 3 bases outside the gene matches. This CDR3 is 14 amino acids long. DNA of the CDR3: TGCGCCAGCAGCTGGACAGGGACTTCCTACGAGCAGTACTTC. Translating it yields CASSWTGTSYEQYF.

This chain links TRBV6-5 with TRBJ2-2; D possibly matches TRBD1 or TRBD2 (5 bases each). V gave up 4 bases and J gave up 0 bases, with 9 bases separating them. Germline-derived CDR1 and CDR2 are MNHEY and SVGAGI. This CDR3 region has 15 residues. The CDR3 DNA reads TGTGCCAGCAGTTCCGGGACCGCGAACACCGGGGAGCTGTTTTTT. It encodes CASSSGTANTGELFF.

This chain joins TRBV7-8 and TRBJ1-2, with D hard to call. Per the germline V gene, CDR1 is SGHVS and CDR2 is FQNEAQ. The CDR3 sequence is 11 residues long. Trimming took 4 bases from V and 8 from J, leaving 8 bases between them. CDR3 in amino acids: CASSSGIGYTF. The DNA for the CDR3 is TGTGCCAGCAGCTCCGGGATCGGCTACACCTTC.

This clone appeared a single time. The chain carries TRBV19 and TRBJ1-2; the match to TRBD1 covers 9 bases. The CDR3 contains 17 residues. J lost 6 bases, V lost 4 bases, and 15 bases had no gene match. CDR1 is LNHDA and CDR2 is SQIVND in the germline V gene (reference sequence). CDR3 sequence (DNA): TGTGCCAGTAGTAGGATAACCGCGGACAGGGGAAGAGATGGCTACACCTTC. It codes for CASSRITADRGRDGYTF.

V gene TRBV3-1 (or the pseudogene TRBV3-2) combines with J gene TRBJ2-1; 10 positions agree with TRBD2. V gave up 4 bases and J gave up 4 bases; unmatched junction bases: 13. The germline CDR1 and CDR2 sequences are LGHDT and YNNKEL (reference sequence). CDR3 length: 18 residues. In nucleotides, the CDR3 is TGTGCCAGCAGCCTGACGCTAGCGGGGGACGGTAGTTACAATGAGCAGTTCTTC. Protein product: CASSLTLAGDGSYNEQFF.

The CDR3 DNA sequence: TGTGCCAGCAGCCACCGCAGGGAGACTGAAGCTTTCTTT. Translating gives CASSHRRETEAFF. The chain is built from TRBV7-9 and TRBJ1-1, with D possibly matching TRBD1 (5 bases). The CDR3 is 13 amino acids. V dropped 5 bases and J dropped 5 bases, with 12 bases sitting between them. The germline CDR1 and CDR2 sequences are SEHNR and FQNEAQ (reference sequence).

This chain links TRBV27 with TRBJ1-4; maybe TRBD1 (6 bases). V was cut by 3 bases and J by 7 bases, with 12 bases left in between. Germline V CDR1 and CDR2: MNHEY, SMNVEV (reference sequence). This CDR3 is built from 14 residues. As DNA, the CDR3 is TGTGCCAGCAGTTTCACAGGGTCGGGTGAAAAACTGTTTTTT. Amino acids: CASSFTGSGEKLFF.

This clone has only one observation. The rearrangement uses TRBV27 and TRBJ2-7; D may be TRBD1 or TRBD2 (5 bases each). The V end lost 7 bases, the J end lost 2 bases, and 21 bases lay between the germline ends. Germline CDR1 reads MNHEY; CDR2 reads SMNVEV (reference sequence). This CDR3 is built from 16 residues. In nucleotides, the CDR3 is TGTGCCAGCACCCCCTGGGGACCTTCTTACACCTACGAGCAGTACTTC. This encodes CASTPWGPSYTYEQYF.

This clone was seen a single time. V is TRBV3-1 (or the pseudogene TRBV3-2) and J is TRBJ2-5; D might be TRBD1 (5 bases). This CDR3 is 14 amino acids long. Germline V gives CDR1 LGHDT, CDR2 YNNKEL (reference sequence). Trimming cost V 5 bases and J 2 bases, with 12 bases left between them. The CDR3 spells CASSEAGLQETQYF. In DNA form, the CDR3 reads TGTGCCAGCAGCGAAGCAGGGTTACAAGAGACCCAGTACTTC.

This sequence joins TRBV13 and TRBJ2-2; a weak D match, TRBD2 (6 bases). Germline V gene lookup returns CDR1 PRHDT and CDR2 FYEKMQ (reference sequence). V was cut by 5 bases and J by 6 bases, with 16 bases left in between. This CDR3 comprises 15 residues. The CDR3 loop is CASSPRLVGAGELFF. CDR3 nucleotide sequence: TGTGCCAGCAGCCCGCGACTAGTTGGTGCCGGGGAGCTGTTTTTT.

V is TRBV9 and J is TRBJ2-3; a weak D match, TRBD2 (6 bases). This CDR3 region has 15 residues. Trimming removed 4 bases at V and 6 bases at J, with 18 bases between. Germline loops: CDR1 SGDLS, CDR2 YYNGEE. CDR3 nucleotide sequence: TGTGCCAGCAGCCCCGGGACTCTCGTGTACGATACGCAGTATTTT. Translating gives CASSPGTLVYDTQYF.

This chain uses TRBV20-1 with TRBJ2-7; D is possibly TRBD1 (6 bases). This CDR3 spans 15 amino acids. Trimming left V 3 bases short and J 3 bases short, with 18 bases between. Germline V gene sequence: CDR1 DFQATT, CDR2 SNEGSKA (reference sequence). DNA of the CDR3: TGCAGTGCTAGTGGTGAGGTACAGGGCATCTACGAGCAGTACTTC. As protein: CSASGEVQGIYEQYF.

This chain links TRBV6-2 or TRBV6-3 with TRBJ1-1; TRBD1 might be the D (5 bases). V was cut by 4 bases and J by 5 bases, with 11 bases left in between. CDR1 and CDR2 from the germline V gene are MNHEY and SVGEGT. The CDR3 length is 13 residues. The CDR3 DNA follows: TGTGCCAGCAGTTTTTCGACAGAAACTGAAGCTTTCTTT. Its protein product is CASSFSTETEAFF.

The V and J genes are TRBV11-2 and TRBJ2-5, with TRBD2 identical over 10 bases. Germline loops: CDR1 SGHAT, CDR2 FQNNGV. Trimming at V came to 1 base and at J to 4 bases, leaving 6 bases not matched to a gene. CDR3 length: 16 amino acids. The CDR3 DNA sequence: TGTGCCAGCAGCTTAGCTCTAGCGGGAGAACCAGAGACCCAGTACTTC. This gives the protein CASSLALAGEPETQYF.

In DNA, the CDR3 is TGTGCCACCAGTGGGTCATCCCCCACAGATACGCAGTATTTT. Encoded protein: CATSGSSPTDTQYF. The V call is TRBV24-1, the J call TRBJ2-3; D not resolved. This CDR3 contains 14 residues. V was trimmed by 5 bases and J by 2 bases, leaving 10 bases between them. CDR1 is KGHDR, CDR2 SFDVKD, per germline.

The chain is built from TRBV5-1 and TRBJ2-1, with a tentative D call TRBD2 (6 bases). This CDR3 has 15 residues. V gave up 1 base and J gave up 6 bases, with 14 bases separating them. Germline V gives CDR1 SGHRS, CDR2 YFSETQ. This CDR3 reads CASSLLAGNLNEQFF. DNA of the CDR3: TGCGCCAGCAGCTTGCTCGCGGGGAACCTCAATGAGCAGTTCTTC.

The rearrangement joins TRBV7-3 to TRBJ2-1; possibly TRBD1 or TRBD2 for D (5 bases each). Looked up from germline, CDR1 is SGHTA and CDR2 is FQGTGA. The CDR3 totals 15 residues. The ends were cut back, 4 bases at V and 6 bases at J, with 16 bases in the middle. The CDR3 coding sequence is TGTGCCAGCAGCTATGGGACCCACCGCTCCAATGAGCAGTTCTTC. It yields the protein CASSYGTHRSNEQFF. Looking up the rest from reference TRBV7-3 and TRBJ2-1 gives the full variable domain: GAGVSQTPSNKVTEKGKYVELRCDPISGHTALYWYRQSLGQGPEFLIYFQGTGAADDSGLPNDRFFAVRPEGSVSTLKIQRTERGDSAVYLCASSYGTHRSNEQFFGPGTRLTVL.

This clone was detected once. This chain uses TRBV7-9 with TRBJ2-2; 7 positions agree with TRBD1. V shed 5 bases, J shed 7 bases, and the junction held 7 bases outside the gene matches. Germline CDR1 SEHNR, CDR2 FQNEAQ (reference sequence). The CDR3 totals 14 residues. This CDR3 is CASSTTGAVGELFF. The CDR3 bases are TGTGCCAGCAGCACCACAGGGGCGGTCGGGGAGCTGTTTTTT.

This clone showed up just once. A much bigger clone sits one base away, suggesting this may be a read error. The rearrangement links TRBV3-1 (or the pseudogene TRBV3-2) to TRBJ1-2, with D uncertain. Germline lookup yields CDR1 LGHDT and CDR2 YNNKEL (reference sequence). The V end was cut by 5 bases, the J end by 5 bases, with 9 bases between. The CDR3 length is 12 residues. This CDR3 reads CASSFRGYGYTF. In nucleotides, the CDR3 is TGTGCCAGCAGCTTCCGGGGATATGGCTACACCTTC.

CDR3 sequence reads: CASSRRSPGLGNEQFF. The CDR3 nucleotides read TGTGCCAGCAGTCGACGATCTCCTGGCTTGGGCAATGAGCAGTTCTTC. V and J are TRBV21-1 and TRBJ2-1. TRBV21-1 is termed a pseudogene. The CDR3 runs 16 residues.

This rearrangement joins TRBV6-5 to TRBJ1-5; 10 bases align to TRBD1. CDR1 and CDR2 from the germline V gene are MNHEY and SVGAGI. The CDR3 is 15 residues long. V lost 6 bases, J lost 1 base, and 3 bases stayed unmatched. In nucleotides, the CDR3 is TGTGCCAGCAGCCGACAGGGGGCAAGCAATCAGCCCCAGCATTTT. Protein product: CASSRQGASNQPQHF.

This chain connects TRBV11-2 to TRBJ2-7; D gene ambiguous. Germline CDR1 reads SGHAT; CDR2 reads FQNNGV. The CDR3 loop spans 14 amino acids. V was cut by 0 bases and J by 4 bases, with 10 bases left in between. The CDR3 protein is CASSLDQVVYEQYV. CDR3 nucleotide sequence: TGTGCCAGCAGCTTAGATCAGGTAGTATACGAGCAGTACGTC.